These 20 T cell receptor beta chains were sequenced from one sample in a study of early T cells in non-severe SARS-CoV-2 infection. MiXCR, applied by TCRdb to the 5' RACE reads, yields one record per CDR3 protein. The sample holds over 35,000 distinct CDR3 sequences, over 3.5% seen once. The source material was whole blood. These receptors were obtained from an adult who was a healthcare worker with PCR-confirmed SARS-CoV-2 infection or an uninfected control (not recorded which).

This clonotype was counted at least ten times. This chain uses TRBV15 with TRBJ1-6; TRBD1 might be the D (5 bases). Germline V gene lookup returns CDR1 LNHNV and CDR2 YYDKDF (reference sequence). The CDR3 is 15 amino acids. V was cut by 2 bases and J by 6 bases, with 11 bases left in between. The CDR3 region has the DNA TGTGCCACCAGCAGAACGACAGCCGCTAATTCACCCCTCCACTTT. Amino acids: CATSRTTAANSPLHF. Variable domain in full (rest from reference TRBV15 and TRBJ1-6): DAMVIQNPRYQVTQFGKPVTLSCSQTLNHNVMYWYQQKSSQAPKLLFHYYDKDFNNEADTPDNFQSRRPNTSFCFLDIRSPGLGDTAMYLCATSRTTAANSPLHFGNGTRLTVT.

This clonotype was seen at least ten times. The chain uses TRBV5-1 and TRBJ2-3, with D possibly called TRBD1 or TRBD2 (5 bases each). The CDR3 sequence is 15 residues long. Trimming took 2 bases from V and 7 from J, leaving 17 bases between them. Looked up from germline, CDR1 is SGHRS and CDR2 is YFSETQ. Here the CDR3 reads CASSFTGDRSHTQYF. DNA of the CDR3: TGCGCCAGCAGCTTTACCGGGGACCGTTCCCATACGCAGTATTTT.

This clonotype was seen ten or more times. Here the CDR3 DNA reads TGCAGTGCAGACCTAAGTGGGGGAAAGACCCAGTACTTC. As protein: CSADLSGGKTQYF. The chain couples TRBV20-1 to TRBJ2-5, with D tentatively TRBD1 or TRBD2 (5 bases each). Germline V gene lookup returns CDR1 DFQATT and CDR2 SNEGSKA (reference sequence). The CDR3 totals 13 residues. Between the trimmed V and J ends, which lost 6 bases and 6 bases, there was a span of 17 bases.

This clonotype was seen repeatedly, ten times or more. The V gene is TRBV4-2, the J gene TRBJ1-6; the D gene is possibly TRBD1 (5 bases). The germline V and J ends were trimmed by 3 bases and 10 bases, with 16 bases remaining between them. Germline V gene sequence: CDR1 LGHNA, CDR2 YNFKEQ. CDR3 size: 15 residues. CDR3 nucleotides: TGTGCCAGCAGCCAGGGGGGTAGTAGCCGGTCACCCCTCCACTTT. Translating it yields CASSQGGSSRSPLHF.

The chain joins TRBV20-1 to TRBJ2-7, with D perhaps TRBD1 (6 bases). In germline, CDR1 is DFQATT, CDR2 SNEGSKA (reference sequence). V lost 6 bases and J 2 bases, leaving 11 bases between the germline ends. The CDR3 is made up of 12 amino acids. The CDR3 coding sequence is TGCAGTGCCCAGTGGACAGCCTACGAGCAGTACTTC. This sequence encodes CSAQWTAYEQYF.

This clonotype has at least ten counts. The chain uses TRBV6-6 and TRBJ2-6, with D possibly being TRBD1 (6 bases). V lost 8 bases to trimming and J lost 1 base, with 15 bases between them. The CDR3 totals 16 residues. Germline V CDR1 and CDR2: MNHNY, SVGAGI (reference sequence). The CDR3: CASHWTVPSGANVLTF. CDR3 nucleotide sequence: TGTGCCAGCCACTGGACAGTCCCTTCTGGGGCCAACGTCCTGACTTTC.

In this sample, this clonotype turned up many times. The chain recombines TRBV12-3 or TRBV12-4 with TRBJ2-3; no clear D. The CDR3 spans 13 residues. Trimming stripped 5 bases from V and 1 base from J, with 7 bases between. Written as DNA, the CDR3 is TGTGCCAGCAGTCGATCCCGCACAGATACGCAGTATTTT. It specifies CASSRSRTDTQYF.

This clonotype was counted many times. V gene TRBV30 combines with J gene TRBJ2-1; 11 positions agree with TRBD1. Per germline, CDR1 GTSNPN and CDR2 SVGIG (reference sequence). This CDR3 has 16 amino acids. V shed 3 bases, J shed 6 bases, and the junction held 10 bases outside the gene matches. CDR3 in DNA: TGTGCCTGGAGCTCCCCCCGGGACAGGGGGTTCAATGAGCAGTTCTTC. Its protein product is CAWSSPRDRGFNEQFF.

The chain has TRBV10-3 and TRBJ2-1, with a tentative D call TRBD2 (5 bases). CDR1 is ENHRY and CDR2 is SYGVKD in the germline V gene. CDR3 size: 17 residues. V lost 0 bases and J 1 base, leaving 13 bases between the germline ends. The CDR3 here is CAISESNSGLSYNEQFF. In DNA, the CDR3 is TGTGCCATCAGTGAGTCGAATTCGGGGTTATCCTACAATGAGCAGTTCTTC.

CDR3 residues: CASSSLTGYGYTF. In DNA form, the CDR3 reads TGTGCCAGCAGCTCATTGACAGGTTATGGCTACACCTTC. The gene calls are TRBV7-9 and TRBJ1-2; a weak D match, TRBD1 (6 bases). Trimming pared 4 bases from V and 5 bases from J, leaving 11 bases between. The CDR3 is 13 residues long. Per germline, CDR1 SEHNR and CDR2 FQNEAQ (reference sequence).

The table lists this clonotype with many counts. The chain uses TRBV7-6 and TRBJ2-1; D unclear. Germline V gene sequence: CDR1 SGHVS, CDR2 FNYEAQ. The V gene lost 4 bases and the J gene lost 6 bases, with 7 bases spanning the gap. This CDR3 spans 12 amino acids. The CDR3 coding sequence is TGTGCCAGCAGCTCGACGGTCAATGAGCAGTTCTTC. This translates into CASSSTVNEQFF.

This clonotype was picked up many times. The CDR3 loop is CASRRQGYNEQFF. As DNA, the CDR3 is TGTGCCAGCAGAAGACAGGGTTACAATGAGCAGTTCTTC. The chain employs TRBV2 and TRBJ2-1; 7 bases fit TRBD1. Per germline, CDR1 SNHLY and CDR2 FYNNEI. The V and J ends lost 6 bases and 4 bases, in that order; junction bases with no gene match: 3. This CDR3 has 13 amino acids.

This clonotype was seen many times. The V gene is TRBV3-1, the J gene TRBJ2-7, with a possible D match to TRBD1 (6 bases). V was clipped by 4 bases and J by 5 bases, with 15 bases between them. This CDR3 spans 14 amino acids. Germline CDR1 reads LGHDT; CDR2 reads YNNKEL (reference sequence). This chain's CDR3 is CASSRQGRRNEQYF. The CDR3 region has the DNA TGTGCCAGCAGCCGGCAGGGGAGAAGGAACGAGCAGTACTTC.

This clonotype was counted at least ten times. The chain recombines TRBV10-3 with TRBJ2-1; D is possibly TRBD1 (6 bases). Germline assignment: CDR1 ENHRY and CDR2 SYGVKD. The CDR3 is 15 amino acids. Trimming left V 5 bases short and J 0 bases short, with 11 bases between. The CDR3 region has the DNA TGTGCCATCAGTCCTGACAGGAGCTCCTACAATGAGCAGTTCTTC. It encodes CAISPDRSSYNEQFF.

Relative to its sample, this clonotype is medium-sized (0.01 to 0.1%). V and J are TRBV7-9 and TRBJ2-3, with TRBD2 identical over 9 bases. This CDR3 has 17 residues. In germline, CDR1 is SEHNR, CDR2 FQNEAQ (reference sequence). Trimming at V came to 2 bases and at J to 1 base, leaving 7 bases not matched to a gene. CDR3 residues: CASSLTAGGLGTDTQYF. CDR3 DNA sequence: TGTGCCAGCAGCTTAACGGCGGGGGGGCTGGGCACAGATACGCAGTATTTT.

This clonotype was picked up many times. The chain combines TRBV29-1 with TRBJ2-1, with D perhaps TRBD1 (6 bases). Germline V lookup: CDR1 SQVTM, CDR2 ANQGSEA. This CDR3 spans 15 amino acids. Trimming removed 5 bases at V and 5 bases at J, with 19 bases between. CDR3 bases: TGCAGCGTTCCCACACAGGGTATGACACACAATGAGCAGTTCTTC. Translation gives CSVPTQGMTHNEQFF.

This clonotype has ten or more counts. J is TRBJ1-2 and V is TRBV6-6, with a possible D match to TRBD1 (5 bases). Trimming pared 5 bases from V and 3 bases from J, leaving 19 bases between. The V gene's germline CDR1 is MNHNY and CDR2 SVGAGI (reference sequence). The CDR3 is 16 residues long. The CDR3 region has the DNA TGTGCCAGCAGTGACCAGGGTATCGCAGTGGACTATGGCTACACCTTC. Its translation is CASSDQGIAVDYGYTF.

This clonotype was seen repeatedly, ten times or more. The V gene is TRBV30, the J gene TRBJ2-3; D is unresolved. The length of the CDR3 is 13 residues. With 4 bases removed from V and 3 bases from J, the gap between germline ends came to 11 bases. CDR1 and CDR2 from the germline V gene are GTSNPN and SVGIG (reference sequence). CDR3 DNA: TGTGCCTGGAATCTACGAGAGACAGATACGCAGTATTTT. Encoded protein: CAWNLRETDTQYF. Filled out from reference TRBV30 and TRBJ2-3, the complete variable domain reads SQTIHQWPATLVQPVGSPLSLECTVEGTSNPNLYWYRQAAGRGLQLLFYSVGIGQISSEVPQNLSASRPQDRQFILSSKKLLLSDSGFYLCAWNLRETDTQYFGPGTRLTVL.

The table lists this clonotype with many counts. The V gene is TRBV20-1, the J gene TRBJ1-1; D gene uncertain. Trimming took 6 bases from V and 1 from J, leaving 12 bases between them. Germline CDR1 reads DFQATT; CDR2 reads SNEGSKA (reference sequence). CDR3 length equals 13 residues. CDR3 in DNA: TGCAGTGCAGCACAATCACAGAACACTGAAGCTTTCTTT. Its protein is CSAAQSQNTEAFF.

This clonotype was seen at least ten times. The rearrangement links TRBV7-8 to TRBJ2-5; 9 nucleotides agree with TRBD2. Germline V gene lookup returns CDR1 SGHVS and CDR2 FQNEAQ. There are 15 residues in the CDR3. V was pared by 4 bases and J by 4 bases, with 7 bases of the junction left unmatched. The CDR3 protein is CASSSQRGVGETQYF. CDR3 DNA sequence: TGTGCCAGCAGCTCCCAGCGGGGGGTCGGAGAGACCCAGTACTTC.